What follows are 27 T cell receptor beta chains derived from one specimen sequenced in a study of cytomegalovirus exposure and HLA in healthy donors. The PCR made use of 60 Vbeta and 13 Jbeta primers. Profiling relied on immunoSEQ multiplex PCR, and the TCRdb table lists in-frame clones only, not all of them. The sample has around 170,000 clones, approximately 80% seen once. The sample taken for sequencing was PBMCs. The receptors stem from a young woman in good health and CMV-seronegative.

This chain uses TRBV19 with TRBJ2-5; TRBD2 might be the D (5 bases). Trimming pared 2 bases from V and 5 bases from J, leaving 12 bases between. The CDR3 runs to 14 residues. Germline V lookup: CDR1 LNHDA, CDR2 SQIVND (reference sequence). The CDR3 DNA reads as TGTGCCAGTAGTATATTTGAGGGCTGGGAGACCCAGTACTTC. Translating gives CASSIFEGWETQYF.

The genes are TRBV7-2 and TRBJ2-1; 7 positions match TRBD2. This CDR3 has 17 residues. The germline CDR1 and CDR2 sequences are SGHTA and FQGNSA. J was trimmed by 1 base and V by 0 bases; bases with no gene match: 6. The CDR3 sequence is CASSLAGGKLSYNEQFF. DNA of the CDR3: TGTGCCAGCAGCTTAGCGGGGGGGAAGCTATCCTACAATGAGCAGTTCTTC. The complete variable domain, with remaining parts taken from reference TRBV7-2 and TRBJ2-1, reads GAGVSQSPSNKVTEKGKDVELRCDPISGHTALYWYRQSLGQGLEFLIYFQGNSAPDKSGLPSDRFSAERTGGSVSTLTIQRTQQEDSAVYLCASSLAGGKLSYNEQFFGPGTRLTVL.

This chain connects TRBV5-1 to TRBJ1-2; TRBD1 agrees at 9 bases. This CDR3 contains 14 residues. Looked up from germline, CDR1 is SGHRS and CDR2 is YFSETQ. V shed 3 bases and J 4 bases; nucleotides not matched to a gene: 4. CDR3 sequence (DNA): TGCGCCAGCAGCTGGGACAGGGCTCTCTATGGCTACACCTTC. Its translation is CASSWDRALYGYTF.

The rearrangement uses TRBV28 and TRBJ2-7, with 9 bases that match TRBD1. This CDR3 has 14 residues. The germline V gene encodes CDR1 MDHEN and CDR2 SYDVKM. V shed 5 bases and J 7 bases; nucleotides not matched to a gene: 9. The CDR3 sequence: CASSVYRGQPEQYF. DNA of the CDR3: TGTGCCAGCAGTGTATACAGGGGGCAGCCAGAGCAGTACTTC.

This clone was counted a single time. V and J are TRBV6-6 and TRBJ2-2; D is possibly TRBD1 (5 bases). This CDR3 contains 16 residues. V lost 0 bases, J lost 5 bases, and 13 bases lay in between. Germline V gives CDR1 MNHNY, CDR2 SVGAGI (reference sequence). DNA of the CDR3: TGTGCCAGCAGTTACTCGAAGGGGTCCCTTACCGGGGAGCTGTTTTTT. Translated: CASSYSKGSLTGELFF.

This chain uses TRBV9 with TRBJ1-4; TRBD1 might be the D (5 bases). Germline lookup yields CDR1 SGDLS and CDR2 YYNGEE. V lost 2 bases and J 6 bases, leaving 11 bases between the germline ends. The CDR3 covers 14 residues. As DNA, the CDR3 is TGTGCCAGCAGCGTCAGGGTTAAGGATGAAAAACTGTTTTTT. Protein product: CASSVRVKDEKLFF.

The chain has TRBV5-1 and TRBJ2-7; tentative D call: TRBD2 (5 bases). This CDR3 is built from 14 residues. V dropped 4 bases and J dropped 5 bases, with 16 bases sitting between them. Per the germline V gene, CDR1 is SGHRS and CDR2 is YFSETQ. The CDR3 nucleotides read TGCGCCAGCAGCCACTCCGCGAGAGCGGACGAGCAGTACTTC. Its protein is CASSHSARADEQYF.

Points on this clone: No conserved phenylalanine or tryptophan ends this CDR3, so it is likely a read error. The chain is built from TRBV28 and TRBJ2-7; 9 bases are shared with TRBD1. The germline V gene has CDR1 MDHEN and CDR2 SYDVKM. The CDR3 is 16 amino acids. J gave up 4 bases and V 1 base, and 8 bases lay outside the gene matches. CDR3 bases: TGTGCCAGCAGTTTATTGGTCGGACAGGGGAGATACGAGCAGTACCTC. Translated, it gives CASSLLVGQGRYEQYL.

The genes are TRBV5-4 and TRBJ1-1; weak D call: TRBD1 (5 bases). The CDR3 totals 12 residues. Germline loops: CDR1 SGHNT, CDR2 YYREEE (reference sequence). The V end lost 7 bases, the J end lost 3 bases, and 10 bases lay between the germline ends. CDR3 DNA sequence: TGTGCCAGCCTTCGGGGGGACACTGAAGCTTTCTTT. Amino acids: CASLRGDTEAFF.

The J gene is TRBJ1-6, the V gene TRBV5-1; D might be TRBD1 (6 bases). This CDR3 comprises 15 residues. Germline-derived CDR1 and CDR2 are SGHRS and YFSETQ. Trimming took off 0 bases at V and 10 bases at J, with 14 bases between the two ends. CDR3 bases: TGCGCCAGCAGCTTGGAGGGGGGGTACGGATCACCCCTCCACTTT. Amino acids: CASSLEGGYGSPLHF. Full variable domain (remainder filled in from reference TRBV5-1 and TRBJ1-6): KAGVTQTPRYLIKTRGQQVTLSCSPISGHRSVSWYQQTPGQGLQFLFEYFSETQRNKGNFPGRFSGRQFSNSRSEMNVSTLELGDSALYLCASSLEGGYGSPLHFGNGTRLTVT.

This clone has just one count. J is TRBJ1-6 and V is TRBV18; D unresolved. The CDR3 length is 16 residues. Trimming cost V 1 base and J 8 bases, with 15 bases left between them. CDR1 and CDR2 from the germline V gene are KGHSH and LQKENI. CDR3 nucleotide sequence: TGTGCCAGCTCACCACAGTCGGCAGTCGGGGATTCACCCCTCCACTTT. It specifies CASSPQSAVGDSPLHF.

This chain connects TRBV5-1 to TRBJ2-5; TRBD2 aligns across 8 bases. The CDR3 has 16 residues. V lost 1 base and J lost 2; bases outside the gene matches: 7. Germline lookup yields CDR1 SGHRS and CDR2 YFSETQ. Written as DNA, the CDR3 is TGCGCCAGCAGCTTGCGCGGGGGGCGAAATCAAGAGACCCAGTACTTC. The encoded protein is CASSLRGGRNQETQYF. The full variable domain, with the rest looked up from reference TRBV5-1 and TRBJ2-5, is KAGVTQTPRYLIKTRGQQVTLSCSPISGHRSVSWYQQTPGQGLQFLFEYFSETQRNKGNFPGRFSGRQFSNSRSEMNVSTLELGDSALYLCASSLRGGRNQETQYFGPGTRLLVL.

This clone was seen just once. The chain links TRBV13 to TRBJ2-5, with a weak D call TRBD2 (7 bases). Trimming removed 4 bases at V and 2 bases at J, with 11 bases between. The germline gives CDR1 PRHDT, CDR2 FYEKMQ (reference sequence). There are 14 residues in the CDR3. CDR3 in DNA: TGTGCCAGCAGCTCGGGGGGCCTACAAGAGACCCAGTACTTC. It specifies CASSSGGLQETQYF. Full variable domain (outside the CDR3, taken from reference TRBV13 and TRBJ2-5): AAGVIQSPRHLIKEKRETATLKCYPIPRHDTVYWYQQGPGQDPQFLISFYEKMQSDKGSIPDRFSAQQFSDYHSELNMSSLELGDSALYFCASSSGGLQETQYFGPGTRLLVL.

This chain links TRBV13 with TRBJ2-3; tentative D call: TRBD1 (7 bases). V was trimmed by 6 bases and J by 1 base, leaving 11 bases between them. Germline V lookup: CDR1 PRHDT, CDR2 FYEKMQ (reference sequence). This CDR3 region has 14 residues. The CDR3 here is CASSIRGGTDTQYF. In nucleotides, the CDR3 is TGTGCCAGCAGTATCAGGGGGGGCACAGATACGCAGTATTTT.

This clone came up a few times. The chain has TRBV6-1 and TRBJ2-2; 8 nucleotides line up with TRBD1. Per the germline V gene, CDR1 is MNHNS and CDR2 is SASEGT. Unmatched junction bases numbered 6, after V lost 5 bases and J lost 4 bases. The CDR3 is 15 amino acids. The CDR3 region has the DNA TGTGCCAGCAGTCGACAGGGGATTCGCACCGGGGAGCTGTTTTTT. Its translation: CASSRQGIRTGELFF.

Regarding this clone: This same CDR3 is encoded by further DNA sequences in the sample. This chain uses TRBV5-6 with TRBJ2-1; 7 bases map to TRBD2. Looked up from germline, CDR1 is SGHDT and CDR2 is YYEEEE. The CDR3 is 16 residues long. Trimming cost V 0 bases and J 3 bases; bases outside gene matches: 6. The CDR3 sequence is CASSLALAVSYNEQFF. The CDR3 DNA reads TGTGCCAGCAGCTTGGCTCTAGCGGTGAGCTACAATGAGCAGTTCTTC.

Here the CDR3 reads CASSLGPGAESDTQYF. CDR3 coding DNA: TGTGCCAGCAGTTTAGGGCCGGGAGCCGAGTCGGATACGCAGTATTTT. The V call is TRBV27, the J call TRBJ2-3; maybe TRBD2 (6 bases). Trimming removed 2 bases at V and 6 bases at J, with 18 bases between. The CDR3 consists of 16 residues. In germline, CDR1 is MNHEY, CDR2 SMNVEV (reference sequence).

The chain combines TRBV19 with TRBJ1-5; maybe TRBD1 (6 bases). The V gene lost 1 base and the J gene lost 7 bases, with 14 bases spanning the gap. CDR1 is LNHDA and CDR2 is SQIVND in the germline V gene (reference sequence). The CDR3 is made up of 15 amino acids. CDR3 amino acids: CASSIGGRGRQPQHF. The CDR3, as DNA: TGTGCCAGTAGTATAGGGGGCAGGGGTAGGCAGCCCCAGCATTTT. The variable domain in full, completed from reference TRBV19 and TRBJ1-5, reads DGGITQSPKYLFRKEGQNVTLSCEQNLNHDAMYWYRQDPGQGLRLIYYSQIVNDFQKGDIAEGYSVSREKKESFPLTVTSAQKNPTAFYLCASSIGGRGRQPQHFGDGTRLSIL.

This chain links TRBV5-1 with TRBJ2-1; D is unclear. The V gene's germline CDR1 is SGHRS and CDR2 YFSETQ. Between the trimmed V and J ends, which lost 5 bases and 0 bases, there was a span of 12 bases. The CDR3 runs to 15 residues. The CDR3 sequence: CASSNDLGSYNEQFF. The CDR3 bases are TGCGCCAGCAGTAATGACTTAGGCTCCTACAATGAGCAGTTCTTC.

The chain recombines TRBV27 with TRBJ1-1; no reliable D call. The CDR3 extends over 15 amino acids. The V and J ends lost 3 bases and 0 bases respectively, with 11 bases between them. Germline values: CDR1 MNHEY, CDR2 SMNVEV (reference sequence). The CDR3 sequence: CASSLSPTLNTEAFF. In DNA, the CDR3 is TGTGCCAGCAGTTTGAGCCCCACTTTGAACACTGAAGCTTTCTTT.

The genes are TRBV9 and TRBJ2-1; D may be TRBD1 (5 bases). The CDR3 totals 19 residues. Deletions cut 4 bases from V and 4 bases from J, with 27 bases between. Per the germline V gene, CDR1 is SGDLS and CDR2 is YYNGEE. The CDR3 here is CASSLGSTAARTPYNEQFF. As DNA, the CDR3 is TGTGCCAGCAGCCTCGGGTCGACAGCCGCAAGAACCCCTTACAATGAGCAGTTCTTC.

CDR3 protein: CASSVAQGRYNSPLHF. In DNA form, the CDR3 reads TGTGCCAGCAGCGTAGCTCAGGGGAGATATAATTCACCCCTCCACTTT. The chain has TRBV9 and TRBJ1-6; TRBD1 might be the D (6 bases). CDR3 size: 16 residues. The V end was cut by 0 bases, the J end by 4 bases, with 11 bases between. CDR1 is SGDLS and CDR2 is YYNGEE in the germline V gene.

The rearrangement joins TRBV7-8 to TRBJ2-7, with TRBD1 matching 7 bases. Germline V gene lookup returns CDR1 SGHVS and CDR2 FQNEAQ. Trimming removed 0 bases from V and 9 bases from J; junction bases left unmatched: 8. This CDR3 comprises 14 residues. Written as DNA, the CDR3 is TGTGCCAGCAGCTTAGCTAGGACAGGTCTTTGGCAGTACTTC. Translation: CASSLARTGLWQYF.

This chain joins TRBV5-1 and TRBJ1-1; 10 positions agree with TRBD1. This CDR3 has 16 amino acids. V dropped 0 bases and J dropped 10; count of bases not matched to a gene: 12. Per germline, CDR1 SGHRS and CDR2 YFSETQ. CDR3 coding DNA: TGCGCCAGCAGCTTGGCTTGGGGACAGGGGACTCCGTCAGCTTTCTTT. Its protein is CASSLAWGQGTPSAFF.

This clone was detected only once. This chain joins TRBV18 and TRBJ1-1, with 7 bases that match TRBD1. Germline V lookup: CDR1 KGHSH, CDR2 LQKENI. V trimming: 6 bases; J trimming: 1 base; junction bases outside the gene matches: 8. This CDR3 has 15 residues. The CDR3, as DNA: TGTGCCAGCTCTCGAGATGGGACAGCGAACACTGAAGCTTTCTTT. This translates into CASSRDGTANTEAFF. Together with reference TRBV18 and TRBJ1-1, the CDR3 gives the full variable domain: NAGVMQNPRHLVRRRGQEARLRCSPMKGHSHVYWYRQLPEEGLKFMVYLQKENIIDESGMPKERFSAEFPKEGPSILRIQQVVRGDSAAYFCASSRDGTANTEAFFGQGTRLTVV.

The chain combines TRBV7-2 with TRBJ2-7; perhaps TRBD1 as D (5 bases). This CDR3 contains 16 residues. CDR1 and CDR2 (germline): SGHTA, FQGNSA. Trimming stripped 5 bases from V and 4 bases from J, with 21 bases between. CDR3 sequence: CASSDPRGRAGYEQYF. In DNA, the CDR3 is TGTGCCAGCAGCGACCCTCGTGGCAGGGCAGGTTACGAGCAGTACTTC.

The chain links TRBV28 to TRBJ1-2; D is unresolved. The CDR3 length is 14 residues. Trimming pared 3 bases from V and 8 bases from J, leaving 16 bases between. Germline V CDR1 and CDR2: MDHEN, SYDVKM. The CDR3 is CASSLEGSQRGYTF. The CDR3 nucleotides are TGTGCCAGCAGTTTGGAGGGCAGCCAGAGGGGCTACACCTTC.